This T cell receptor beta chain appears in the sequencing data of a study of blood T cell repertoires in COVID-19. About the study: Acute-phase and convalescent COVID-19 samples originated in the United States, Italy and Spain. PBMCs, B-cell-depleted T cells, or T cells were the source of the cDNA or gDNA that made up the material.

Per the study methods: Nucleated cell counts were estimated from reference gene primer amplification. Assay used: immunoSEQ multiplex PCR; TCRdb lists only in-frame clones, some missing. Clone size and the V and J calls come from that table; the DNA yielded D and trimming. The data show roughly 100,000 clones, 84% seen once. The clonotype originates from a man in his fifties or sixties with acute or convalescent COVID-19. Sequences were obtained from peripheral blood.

The CDR3 bases are TGTGCCAGCAGTTACACGGACATCAAGGACACCGGGGAGCTGTTTTTT. It codes for CASSYTDIKDTGELFF. The chain combines TRBV6-6 with TRBJ2-2; possibly TRBD1 for D (5 bases). The V and J ends lost 2 bases and 3 bases respectively, with 13 bases between them. The CDR3 extends over 16 amino acids. Per the germline V gene, CDR1 is MNHNY and CDR2 is SVGAGI (reference sequence).